Following are 9 T cell receptor beta chains from one sample sequenced in a study of early T cells in non-severe SARS-CoV-2 infection. MiXCR, applied by TCRdb to the 5' RACE reads, yields one record per CDR3 protein. In the table there are roughly 50,000 distinct CDR3 sequences, roughly 8.2% of which are singletons. Sequencing input: whole blood. These receptors all come from an adult who was a healthcare worker with PCR-confirmed SARS-CoV-2 infection or an uninfected control (not recorded which).

Only a few counts were recorded for this clonotype. This CDR3 reads CASSLFLSGDKETQYF. CDR3 DNA sequence: TGTGCCAGCAGTTTATTTCTTTCCGGGGACAAAGAGACCCAGTACTTC. The V gene is TRBV28, the J gene TRBJ2-5, with D possibly matching TRBD1 (6 bases). V was pared by 1 base and J by 3 bases, with 15 bases between. This CDR3 is 16 amino acids long. Per germline, CDR1 MDHEN and CDR2 SYDVKM. The variable domain in full, with the rest retrieved from reference TRBV28 and TRBJ2-5, is DVKVTQSSRYLVKRTGEKVFLECVQDMDHENMFWYRQDPGLGLRLIYFSYDVKMKEKGDIPEGYSVSREKKERFSLILESASTNQTSMYLCASSLFLSGDKETQYFGPGTRLLVL.

This clonotype came up many times. J is TRBJ2-1 and V is TRBV10-1; D call uncertain. There are 14 residues in the CDR3. Per germline, CDR1 WNHNN and CDR2 SYGVQD (reference sequence). V was shortened by 0 bases and J by 2 bases, with 5 bases between the two germline ends. The CDR3 here is CASSESSPYNEQFF. The CDR3 bases are TGCGCCAGCAGTGAGTCTAGTCCCTACAATGAGCAGTTCTTC.

This clonotype appeared many times. The chain combines TRBV4-1 with TRBJ2-7; 7 bases line up with TRBD2. V lost 8 bases, J lost 4 bases, and 8 bases stayed unmatched. This CDR3 spans 13 amino acids. Per germline, CDR1 MGHRA and CDR2 YSYEKL. The CDR3 sequence: CASRPPAGYEQYF. DNA of the CDR3: TGCGCCAGCCGTCCTCCAGCGGGGTACGAGCAGTACTTC.

Only a few counts were recorded for this clonotype. The chain couples TRBV27 to TRBJ2-7; D gene uncertain. V lost 8 bases and J 2 bases, leaving 13 bases between the germline ends. CDR1 MNHEY and CDR2 SMNVEV come from the germline V gene (reference sequence). This CDR3 region has 13 residues. CDR3 DNA: TGTGCCAGCCGCCCGACCGGCGCCTACGAGCAGTACTTC. Translated, it gives CASRPTGAYEQYF.

There are many counts of this clonotype. The CDR3 DNA sequence: TGTGCCAGCAGCCTATCACCAAGTCGCGGGAGAGGTGAGACCCAGTACTTC. This sequence encodes CASSLSPSRGRGETQYF. The rearrangement uses TRBV9 and TRBJ2-5, with 7 bases matching TRBD2. This CDR3 spans 17 amino acids. Germline CDR1 SGDLS, CDR2 YYNGEE. V lost 4 bases and J lost 5; bases outside the gene matches: 17. The whole variable domain, remainder taken from reference TRBV9 and TRBJ2-5, is DSGVTQTPKHLITATGQRVTLRCSPRSGDLSVYWYQQSLDQGLQFLIQYYNGEERAKGNILERFSAQQFPDLHSELNLSSLELGDSALYFCASSLSPSRGRGETQYFGPGTRLLVL.

Turning to this clonotype: The junction shows a germline mismatch at one end, possibly a read error. This rearrangement joins TRBV4-2 to TRBJ1-1; no clear D gene. This CDR3 region has 16 residues. Germline values: CDR1 LGHNA, CDR2 YNFKEQ. DNA for the CDR3: TGTGCCAGCAACCAAGATGTGGCAGCTTTCGGGTCTGAAGCTTTCTTT. Its translation: CASNQDVAAFGSEAFF.

This clonotype was seen more than once but under ten times. The rearrangement joins TRBV2 to TRBJ1-4, with D possibly TRBD1 on 5 matching bases. Germline CDR1 and CDR2: SNHLY and FYNNEI. The CDR3 runs 15 residues. Trimming left V 2 bases short and J 6 bases short, with 13 bases between. As DNA, the CDR3 is TGTGCCAGCAGTGAAAGCCGGGGGAGGGATGAAAAACTGTTTTTT. The encoded protein is CASSESRGRDEKLFF.

This chain connects TRBV2 to TRBJ2-1, with a possible D match to TRBD2 (6 bases). This CDR3 has 10 residues. The germline CDR1 and CDR2 sequences are SNHLY and FYNNEI. V was cut by 6 bases and J by 9 bases, with 6 bases left in between. The DNA of the CDR3 is TGTGCCAGCAGGGGAGGTGAGCAGTTCTTC. Amino acids: CASRGGEQFF.

This chain connects TRBV7-6 to TRBJ2-5; tentative D call: TRBD2 (6 bases). V was cut by 5 bases and J by 1 base, with 8 bases left in between. CDR1 and CDR2 (germline): SGHVS, FNYEAQ. This CDR3 has 13 residues. The CDR3 loop is CASSGGTQETQYF. CDR3 nucleotide sequence: TGTGCCAGCAGCGGGGGGACCCAAGAGACCCAGTACTTC.